This TCR beta chain is from a study of OX40 agonist ivuxolimab in advanced cancers. The study in broad terms: The costimulatory receptor OX40 (CD134) was targeted by ivuxolimab, a fully human IgG2 agonistic monoclonal antibody. The purpose of peripheral TCRbeta sequencing was to test whether ivuxolimab changed TCR sequence diversity and led to clonal T-cell expansion. Prior anti-PD-1, anti-PD-L1 or anti-CTLA-4 therapy was permitted, and approximately 40% of dose-escalation patients had received checkpoint inhibitors. In the dose-escalation cohort, roughly 80% of patients were male, and the mean age was about 55 years, with a range of about 23 to 85. Intravenous ivuxolimab was administered to patients every 2 weeks at six dose levels: 0.01, 0.1, 0.3, 1.5, 3 and 10 mg/kg. Of the approximately 53 patients in dose escalation, 19 had hepatocellular carcinoma, some 15 had melanoma, 9 had renal cell carcinoma and 9 had head and neck cancer. Partial responses occurred in three dose-escalation patients: two with cutaneous melanoma and one with hepatocellular carcinoma. The paper reports the monotherapy dose-escalation portion (N of about 50 patients) of the phase I ivuxolimab trial.

The germline V gene yields MNHEY for CDR1 and SVGAGI for CDR2. From V the trimming removes 5 bases and from J it removes 4 bases, while the gene matches leave 8 bases of the junction unaccounted for. From cysteine to phenylalanine, the CDR3 is 15 amino acids long. The kept DNA is CDR3 alone, 45 bases in frame from the first base. Patients with a history of autoimmune disease or receiving systemic immunosuppression were excluded from the trial. Peripheral blood for TCR sequencing was drawn from every dose cohort at baseline, at cycle 4 day 1 and at cycle 7 day 1. Samples were obtained from an open-label, multicenter, first-in-human phase I dose-escalation trial of ivuxolimab. The trial enrolled adults with locally advanced or metastatic head and neck squamous cell, hepatocellular, melanoma or renal cell carcinoma. CD4+ and CD8+ T cells were sorted separately from peripheral blood before TCR sequencing.

Of note for this clone: It lacks a known antigen. Base qualities are not recorded, but no much larger clone differs from it by a single base.

For sequencing of the TCRbeta CDR3 region, genomic DNA was extracted from the sorted cells. The immunoSEQ Assay was used to sequence the TCRbeta CDR3 regions. TCRdb re-hosts the immuneACCESS table, in-frame sequences only. Its copies lack some clones; in the studies checked, an unresolved V gene accounts for under half of them, and the cause for the rest is not known. Counted in this sample were 50,000 to 75,000 clones; around 90% of them appeared once. 0.6% to 0.7% of the sample is in the top ten clones. Overall study results and their limits: The antigen specificity of the peripheral T cells that underwent clonal expansion was not determined. After ivuxolimab, expanded clones were on average more numerous among CD8+ T cells than among CD4+ T cells. Low levels of normalized T-cell clonal expansion were also seen in some patients who did not respond. In partial responders in the 0.1-3.0 mg/kg groups, normalized peripheral clonal expansion was found to be among the lowest, especially among CD8+ T cells. At doses of 0.1 to 3.0 mg/kg, clonal expansion of both CD4+ and CD8+ blood T cells was observed from baseline to week 6.

The material was CD4+ or CD8+ T cells sorted from blood, obtained in a trial of the OX40 agonist ivuxolimab. The receptor comes from an adult with an advanced solid tumor such as melanoma, head and neck, liver or kidney cancer. The receptor chain draws on TRBV6-5 and TRBJ2-7; the central 10 bases match TRBD1. The DNA is TGTGCCAGCAGTCCACTCCGACAGGGGGCTTACGAGCAGTACTTC. Its translation reads: CASSPLRQGAYEQYF.